This TCR beta chain came from a study of blood T cell repertoires in COVID-19. V dropped 6 bases and J dropped 6 bases, with 11 bases sitting between them. There are 13 residues in the CDR3. Germline values: CDR1 SNHLY, CDR2 FYNNEI. Only a few counts were recorded for this clone. In the original workflow: Nucleated cell number was recorded as an estimate derived from reference gene primer amplification. Clones were sequenced by immunoSEQ multiplex PCR, and TCRdb holds only the in-frame ones, with some missing. V and J calls and clone size are as listed in that table; D and trimming were resolved from the DNA. The sample yields approximately 130,000 clones, roughly 80% seen once.

The sequenced sample was PBMCs or T cells enriched from blood (not recorded which). The chain links TRBV2 to TRBJ1-4; no clear D. This clonotype originated in a man aged 30-40 years who had recovered from COVID-19. The CDR3 loop is CASRSGLYEKLFF. DNA for the CDR3: TGTGCCAGCAGGTCCGGTCTCTATGAAAAACTGTTTTTT. Full variable domain (missing parts from reference TRBV2 and TRBJ1-4): EPEVTQTPSHQVTQMGQEVILRCVPISNHLYFYWYRQILGQKVEFLVSFYNNEISEKSEIFDDQFSVERPDGSNFTLKIRSTKLEDSAMYFCASRSGLYEKLFFGSGTQLSVL.